There are a few counts of the clone carrying this TCR beta chain. This entry is derived from a study of early stage breast cancer tumors. The repertoire was sequenced with immunoSEQ multiplex PCR; TCRdb's copy has only in-frame clones and lacks some. The sample lists 20,000 or so clones; about 80% were seen once. This clonotype originated in a person in their sixties with breast cancer. The sequencing input was blood.

CDR3: CASSEGLAGASYNEQFF. The CDR3 DNA sequence: TGTGCCAGTAGTGAGGGACTAGCGGGGGCGTCCTACAATGAGCAGTTCTTC. J is TRBJ2-1 and V is TRBV19, with 14 bases that match TRBD2. V dropped 5 bases and J dropped 1; count of bases not matched to a gene: 4. The CDR3 has 17 amino acids. Germline V gives CDR1 LNHDA, CDR2 SQIVND (reference sequence).